The entry below gives a single TCR beta chain sequence along with its context. As the CDR3 is not closed by the conserved phenylalanine or tryptophan, this likely results from a read error. The CDR3 runs 15 residues. CDR1 and CDR2 from the germline V gene are DFQATT and SNEGSKA (reference sequence). V gave up 6 bases and J gave up 7 bases; unmatched junction bases: 10. Researchers prepared the TCRbeta library using unique molecular identifiers, the study reports. TCRdb re-called the PCR reads through MiXCR, storing one row per CDR3 protein. The table records about 610,000 distinct CDR3 sequences, roughly a tenth of them present only once. The sample originates from a study of T-cell reconstitution after alpha-beta-depleted transplantation in children.

The receptor was isolated from a human donor who donated a stem cell graft to a child with acute myeloid leukemia. The sample was PBMCs from the stem cell graft donor, taken from the stem cell graft. The J gene is TRBJ1-6, the V gene TRBV20-1; 9 nucleotides agree with TRBD1. Written as DNA, the CDR3 is TGCAGTGCCCCCACCTACGGACAGGGGAATTCACCCCTCCACTAT. Its protein product is CSAPTYGQGNSPLHY.